This TCR beta chain was retrieved from a study of blood T cell repertoires in COVID-19. Overall study context: Sample material is recorded as cDNA or gDNA derived from T cells, B-cell-depleted T cells, or PBMCs.

This CDR3 has 15 residues. V was clipped by 5 bases and J by 4 bases; unmatched bases: 7. Germline CDR1 is SGHRS and CDR2 is YFSETQ. Sequenced by immunoSEQ multiplex PCR; TCRdb stores in-frame clones only, minus some. The sample carries about 90,000 clones, 90% recorded once. Sample: peripheral blood. The sequence was collected from a man in his fifties with acute or convalescent COVID-19. The genes are TRBV5-1 and TRBJ2-1, with TRBD2 matching 9 bases. In nucleotides, the CDR3 is TGCGCCAGCAGGCAGAATCTAGCGGGATACAATGAGCAGTTCTTC. This encodes CASRQNLAGYNEQFF.